This T cell receptor beta chain came from a study of blood T cell repertoires in COVID-19. The overall study: Samples representing acute and convalescent COVID-19 were sourced from the United States, Italy and Spain. Nucleic acid was either cDNA or gDNA, and it came from T cells, B-cell-depleted T cells, or PBMCs.

In the authors' workflow: Nucleated cell counts were estimated from reference gene primer amplification. This table comes from immunoSEQ multiplex PCR, and its TCRdb copy is limited to in-frame clones, with some not included. V, J and clone size are taken as reported in that table, and D and trimming were inferred from the DNA itself. The sample contains some 59,000 clones, 70% to 80% of which appear only once. J gave up 0 bases and V 0 bases, and 4 bases lay outside the gene matches. CDR3 length equals 17 residues. Germline CDR1 reads SGHTA; CDR2 reads FQGNSA. This clone was found a few times. The clonotype was recovered from a man older than 75 with active or convalescent COVID-19. Material for sequencing was peripheral blood. V usage is TRBV7-2 and J usage is TRBJ2-7, with 11 bases identical to TRBD2. CDR3 sequence: CASSLAPTSGVSYEQYF. DNA of the CDR3: TGTGCCAGCAGCTTAGCACCGACTAGCGGGGTCTCCTACGAGCAGTACTTC.